The clone carrying this TCR beta chain was recorded once. These data originate in a study of blood T cell repertoires in COVID-19. Study-wide background: Samples taken during acute and convalescent COVID-19 were collected in the United States, Italy and Spain. PBMCs, B-cell-depleted T cells, or T cells were the source of the cDNA or gDNA that made up the material.

Here immunoSEQ multiplex PCR was the method, and the copy in TCRdb shows in-frame clones only, minus some. The table lists roughly 50,000 clones, approximately 90% of them singletons. The clonotype comes from a man aged 45-60 years with acute or convalescent COVID-19. Sequenced sample: peripheral blood.

The CDR3 is CASSFGHGLNSPLHF. The DNA of the CDR3 is TGTGCCAGCAGCTTCGGACATGGGCTTAATTCACCCCTCCACTTT. The chain combines TRBV7-9 with TRBJ1-6, with D perhaps TRBD1 (5 bases). There are 15 residues in the CDR3. With 3 bases removed from V and 6 bases from J, the gap between germline ends came to 12 bases. Germline V lookup: CDR1 SEHNR, CDR2 FQNEAQ (reference sequence).